Below, 18 T cell receptor beta chains from the same sample are listed, as sequenced in a study of shared clonotypes between healthy human individuals. Sequencing used immunoSEQ multiplex PCR; TCRdb keeps in-frame clones, though not all of them. In the table there are roughly 500,000 clones, approximately 95% of which are singletons. The sequenced sample was naive CD4+ T cells sorted from blood. Subset of the sample: CD45RA+ positively selected. Source of these receptors: a woman in her twenties or thirties in good health.

This clone came up a few times. V usage is TRBV18 and J usage is TRBJ1-2, with D possibly matching TRBD1 (5 bases). V was trimmed by 6 bases and J by 0 bases, leaving 20 bases between them. Germline V CDR1 and CDR2: KGHSH, LQKENI. The CDR3 totals 17 residues. The CDR3, as DNA: TGTGCCAGCTCCCGGTCCACGGGGAGGGGAACTAACTATGGCTACACCTTC. Residues: CASSRSTGRGTNYGYTF.

V is TRBV4-1 and J is TRBJ2-1; D perhaps matches TRBD1 (5 bases). V shed 1 base and J shed 0 bases, with 10 bases lying between them. This CDR3 region has 16 residues. Germline V CDR1 and CDR2: MGHRA, YSYEKL. The CDR3 loop is CASSQGGAYSYNEQFF. CDR3 nucleotides: TGCGCCAGCAGCCAAGGGGGCGCCTACTCCTACAATGAGCAGTTCTTC.

The chain joins TRBV5-4 to TRBJ2-7, with D unresolved. This CDR3 is 14 amino acids long. Per the germline V gene, CDR1 is SGHNT and CDR2 is YYREEE (reference sequence). Trimming took off 4 bases at V and 6 bases at J, with 17 bases between the two ends. The CDR3 here is CASSLDLGLGEQYF. CDR3 in DNA: TGTGCCAGCAGCCTCGATCTGGGTTTGGGCGAGCAGTACTTC.

V usage is TRBV6-6 and J usage is TRBJ1-1; 9 bases fit TRBD1. The CDR3 is 14 residues long. CDR1 is MNHNY and CDR2 is SVGAGI in the germline V gene (reference sequence). The ends lost 5 bases at V and 3 bases at J; junction bases unmatched: 4. The CDR3 bases are TGTGCCAGCAGTGCCGGGACAGGGTACACTGAAGCTTTCTTT. Translating gives CASSAGTGYTEAFF.

J is TRBJ2-2 and V is TRBV5-6, with 16 bases identical to TRBD2. CDR1 and CDR2 (germline): SGHDT, YYEEEE. The length of the CDR3 is 17 residues. With V trimmed by 4 bases and J by 7 bases, 7 bases remained unmatched. CDR3: CASSPGLAGGPVGELFF. The CDR3, as DNA: TGTGCCAGCAGCCCGGGACTAGCGGGAGGGCCGGTCGGGGAGCTGTTTTTT.

The rearrangement links TRBV28 to TRBJ1-5, with 7 nucleotides matching TRBD1. The CDR3 runs to 17 residues. CDR1 and CDR2 from the germline V gene are MDHEN and SYDVKM. Trimming removed 5 bases from V and 0 bases from J; junction bases left unmatched: 10. CDR3 nucleotides: TGTGCCAGCAGTCTCGCCAGGGACAGCGATAGCAATCAGCCCCAGCATTTT. Encoded protein: CASSLARDSDSNQPQHF.

This clone appeared once. The V and J genes are TRBV5-1 and TRBJ2-1; 7 bases are a match to TRBD1. This CDR3 comprises 15 residues. The V gene end was trimmed by 3 bases and the J gene end by 0 bases; junction bases not matched to a gene: 3. The germline CDR1 and CDR2 sequences are SGHRS and YFSETQ. The CDR3 region is CASSSRDSSYNEQFF. CDR3 sequence (DNA): TGCGCCAGCAGCTCCCGGGACAGCTCCTACAATGAGCAGTTCTTC.

The chain links TRBV28 to TRBJ2-7; D unclear. Germline V CDR1 and CDR2: MDHEN, SYDVKM. The CDR3 runs to 17 residues. V lost 3 bases to trimming and J lost 1 base, with 19 bases between them. This chain's CDR3 is CASSLSPSGRRSYEQYF. CDR3 sequence (DNA): TGTGCCAGCAGTTTGTCCCCTTCGGGTAGGCGTTCCTACGAGCAGTACTTC. The whole variable domain, remainder taken from reference TRBV28 and TRBJ2-7, is DVKVTQSSRYLVKRTGEKVFLECVQDMDHENMFWYRQDPGLGLRLIYFSYDVKMKEKGDIPEGYSVSREKKERFSLILESASTNQTSMYLCASSLSPSGRRSYEQYFGPGTRLTVT.

The chain couples TRBV18 to TRBJ2-7; 10 nucleotides line up with TRBD2. Germline V CDR1 and CDR2: KGHSH, LQKENI. The CDR3 runs to 14 residues. Germline trimming cut 5 bases from V and 3 bases from J; bases unmatched to any gene: 4. CDR3 coding DNA: TGTGCCAGCTCAATTGGACTAGCGGACTACGAGCAGTACTTC. It specifies CASSIGLADYEQYF.

The chain links TRBV23-1 to TRBJ1-3, with D possibly TRBD1 on 5 matching bases. TRBV23-1 is designated an ORF whose function remains uncertain. The CDR3 contains 16 residues. Trimming stripped 4 bases from V and 4 bases from J, with 17 bases between. CDR3 sequence: CASSRQPRGPGNTIYF. The CDR3 nucleotides are TGCGCCAGCAGTCGACAGCCTAGGGGACCCGGAAACACCATATATTTT.

This chain joins TRBV27 and TRBJ2-6; D is perhaps TRBD1 (7 bases). The CDR3 runs to 17 residues. The germline V and J ends were trimmed by 7 bases and 3 bases, with 19 bases remaining between them. Germline CDR1 is MNHEY and CDR2 is SMNVEV (reference sequence). CDR3 nucleotides: TGTGCCAGCAATACCGGACAGGAGGGTTATGGGGCCAACGTCCTGACTTTC. Protein product: CASNTGQEGYGANVLTF.

The chain recombines TRBV7-9 with TRBJ1-4; D is uncertain. From germline, CDR1 is SEHNR and CDR2 FQNEAQ (reference sequence). V lost 6 bases to trimming and J lost 0 bases, with 11 bases between them. CDR3 length equals 15 residues. As DNA, the CDR3 is TGTGCCAGCAGGCTAATGGGTGCAACTAATGAAAAACTGTTTTTT. Translating gives CASRLMGATNEKLFF.

The rearrangement links TRBV28 to TRBJ1-2; D remains ambiguous. CDR3 length equals 13 residues. Germline loops: CDR1 MDHEN, CDR2 SYDVKM. V was trimmed by 6 bases and J by 2 bases, leaving 10 bases between them. CDR3 region: CASSSRHNYGYTF. Here the CDR3 DNA reads TGTGCCAGCAGCTCACGGCACAACTATGGCTACACCTTC.

The chain links TRBV7-6 to TRBJ2-5; 8 bases line up with TRBD2. CDR1 is SGHVS, CDR2 FNYEAQ, per germline. The CDR3 has 15 amino acids. J lost 4 bases, V lost 1 base, and 5 bases had no gene match. In DNA, the CDR3 is TGTGCCAGCAGCTTAGGGCTAGCGGGTAGAGAGACCCAGTACTTC. Its translation is CASSLGLAGRETQYF.

The chain employs TRBV28 and TRBJ1-1, with 7 bases lining up with TRBD1. This CDR3 comprises 15 residues. Germline CDR1 MDHEN, CDR2 SYDVKM. The trim removed 6 bases at V and 5 bases at J, leaving 12 bases unmatched. The CDR3: CASSNQGGARTEAFF. The CDR3 nucleotides are TGTGCCAGCAGCAACCAGGGGGGGGCCAGGACTGAAGCTTTCTTT.

The gene calls are TRBV28 and TRBJ2-3; D unclear. Trimming removed 3 bases at V and 2 bases at J, with 12 bases between. From germline, CDR1 is MDHEN and CDR2 SYDVKM. The length of the CDR3 is 15 residues. The CDR3 nucleotides are TGTGCCAGCAGTTTTACCGAACCCGTCACAGATACGCAGTATTTT. This encodes CASSFTEPVTDTQYF.

The rearrangement links TRBV2 to TRBJ2-5; 8 nucleotides line up with TRBD2. The CDR3 loop spans 14 amino acids. V trimming: 8 bases; J trimming: 7 bases; junction bases outside the gene matches: 12. CDR1 and CDR2 (germline): SNHLY, FYNNEI. The CDR3 protein is CASGGGRPGGTQYF. The CDR3 region has the DNA TGTGCCAGCGGCGGCGGGAGGCCCGGTGGGACCCAGTACTTC.

The gene calls are TRBV25-1 and TRBJ1-4; 9 bases are shared with TRBD1. Per germline, CDR1 MGHDK and CDR2 SYGVNS. This CDR3 region has 13 residues. The trim removed 6 bases at V and 8 bases at J, leaving 4 bases unmatched. The CDR3 region has the DNA TGTGCCAGCAGAGGGACAGGGTGGGAAAAACTGTTTTTT. Amino acid sequence: CASRGTGWEKLFF.